This T cell receptor beta chain was identified in a study of cytomegalovirus exposure and HLA in healthy donors. The CDR3 covers 14 residues. Germline V CDR1 and CDR2: MNHEY, SVGAGI. V lost 7 bases to trimming and J lost 7 bases, with 17 bases between them. The PCR made use of 60 Vbeta and 13 Jbeta primers. Assay: immunoSEQ multiplex PCR; the TCRdb copy retains only in-frame clones and omits some. This sample has about 120,000 clones; roughly 82% occur once, and the top ten carry just under 3%. The V call is TRBV6-5, the J call TRBJ1-5; D gene ambiguous. This clonotype was sampled from a woman aged 40 to 49 in good health and CMV-seropositive. The sequenced sample was PBMCs. CDR3 protein: CASTPGPSGQPQHF. The CDR3 coding sequence is TGTGCCAGCACCCCGGGCCCCTCGGGACAGCCCCAGCATTTT.